This entry lists 30 T cell receptor beta chains sequenced from one sample in a study of identifying expanded T cells in peripheral blood. Sequenced by immunoSEQ multiplex PCR; TCRdb stores in-frame clones only, minus some. The data contain around 120,000 clones, roughly 91% of them seen just once; the ten biggest clones take up about 15%. Sample: blood. The receptor source for this set is a person aged 18-70 years in good health.

The chain uses TRBV2 and TRBJ2-7, with 8 bases fitting TRBD1. Trimming took 7 bases from V and 3 from J; bases not matched to a gene: 11. CDR3 length: 15 amino acids. Germline V gene sequence: CDR1 SNHLY, CDR2 FYNNEI. The CDR3 DNA follows: TGTGCCAGCACCTTTACAGGGGGACTGGTCTACGAGCAGTACTTC. Residues: CASTFTGGLVYEQYF.

The CDR3 bases are TGTGCCAGCAGCTCGGGACAGGGGAGTGAAAAACTGTTTTTT. Translation: CASSSGQGSEKLFF. This rearrangement joins TRBV7-9 to TRBJ1-4; 10 bases map to TRBD1. This CDR3 comprises 14 residues. Germline CDR1 and CDR2: SEHNR and FQNEAQ (reference sequence). V was clipped by 4 bases and J by 7 bases; unmatched bases: 3.

The chain couples TRBV18 to TRBJ2-3; 10 bases line up with TRBD1. The CDR3 loop spans 15 amino acids. The ends lost 2 bases at V and 1 base at J; junction bases unmatched: 0. Germline V gene sequence: CDR1 KGHSH, CDR2 LQKENI. This CDR3 reads CASSPGTGGTDTQYF. The DNA for the CDR3 is TGTGCCAGCTCACCAGGGACAGGGGGCACAGATACGCAGTATTTT.

J is TRBJ2-2 and V is TRBV2, with 7 bases identical to TRBD1. The ends lost 7 bases at V and 5 bases at J; junction bases unmatched: 13. The CDR3 spans 16 residues. The germline V gene has CDR1 SNHLY and CDR2 FYNNEI. Here the CDR3 DNA reads TGTGCCAGCAAATCTTTTAGGGGGCGTCGGACCGGGGAGCTGTTTTTT. Protein product: CASKSFRGRRTGELFF.

V usage is TRBV19 and J usage is TRBJ1-5; D uncertain. V lost 2 bases to trimming and J lost 1 base, with 12 bases between them. The CDR3 spans 16 residues. Looked up from germline, CDR1 is LNHDA and CDR2 is SQIVND (reference sequence). CDR3 sequence: CASSIMWGMSNQPQHF. CDR3 bases: TGTGCCAGTAGTATAATGTGGGGTATGAGCAATCAGCCCCAGCATTTT.

This chain links TRBV4-1 with TRBJ2-2; TRBD1 matches 9 bases. The V gene end was trimmed by 3 bases and the J gene end by 7 bases; junction bases not matched to a gene: 9. This CDR3 has 16 amino acids. Germline CDR1 is MGHRA and CDR2 is YSYEKL. CDR3 sequence (DNA): TGCGCCAGCAGCCAGGTCACAGGGGGCTCGGGCGGGGAGCTGTTTTTT. Its protein product is CASSQVTGGSGGELFF.

Here the CDR3 reads CASSQEVSGSGANVLTF. The DNA for the CDR3 is TGTGCCAGCAGCCAAGAGGTTTCGGGGTCTGGGGCCAACGTCCTGACTTTC. V usage is TRBV4-2 and J usage is TRBJ2-6; tentative D call: TRBD2 (5 bases). Germline V lookup: CDR1 LGHNA, CDR2 YNFKEQ. V was cut by 0 bases and J by 1 base, with 10 bases left in between. The CDR3 runs 17 residues.

The rearrangement joins TRBV11-2 to TRBJ2-1; D uncertain. Per the germline V gene, CDR1 is SGHAT and CDR2 is FQNNGV. Trimming left V 1 base short and J 7 bases short, with 14 bases between. The CDR3 runs 15 residues. This CDR3 is CASSLGPYVGNEQFF. The CDR3 DNA is TGTGCCAGCAGCTTAGGGCCGTATGTCGGAAATGAGCAGTTCTTC.

The rearrangement joins TRBV28 to TRBJ1-4, with TRBD1 matching 8 bases. The germline V gene encodes CDR1 MDHEN and CDR2 SYDVKM. The CDR3 runs to 14 residues. J gave up 7 bases and V 8 bases, and 9 bases lay outside the gene matches. The CDR3 reads CASGPGQGFEKLFF. The CDR3 nucleotides read TGTGCCAGCGGCCCCGGACAGGGTTTTGAAAAACTGTTTTTT.

The rearrangement uses TRBV7-7 and TRBJ1-2; TRBD1 might be the D (5 bases). The CDR3 is 13 amino acids. Germline values: CDR1 SSHAT, CDR2 FNYEAQ (reference sequence). V was cut by 6 bases and J by 5 bases, with 13 bases left in between. This CDR3 is CASSHRGSYGYTF. CDR3 nucleotides: TGTGCCAGCAGTCATAGGGGAAGTTATGGCTACACCTTC. The full variable domain, its missing parts supplied by reference TRBV7-7 and TRBJ1-2, is GAGVSQSPRYKVTKRGQDVTLRCDPISSHATLYWYQQALGQGPEFLTYFNYEAQPDKSGLPSDRFSAERPEGSISTLTIQRTEQRDSAMYRCASSHRGSYGYTFGSGTRLTVV.

The chain joins TRBV27 to TRBJ2-3; D gene uncertain. V was shortened by 4 bases and J by 2 bases, with 4 bases between the two germline ends. The CDR3 has 12 amino acids. Germline V gene lookup returns CDR1 MNHEY and CDR2 SMNVEV (reference sequence). The chain's CDR3 is CASSSDTDTQYF. The CDR3 DNA sequence: TGTGCCAGCAGTTCGGACACAGATACGCAGTATTTT.

This clone was found once. This sequence joins TRBV4-3 and TRBJ1-5, with no clear D. V was trimmed by 0 bases and J by 6 bases, leaving 12 bases between them. Germline CDR1 is LGHNA and CDR2 is YSLEER. This CDR3 contains 15 residues. This chain's CDR3 is CASSQDEGMSQPQHF. Written as DNA, the CDR3 is TGCGCCAGCAGCCAAGATGAAGGGATGAGTCAGCCCCAGCATTTT.

The chain has TRBV5-6 and TRBJ2-3; 7 bases map to TRBD2. The J segment lost 2 bases and the V segment lost 4 bases, leaving 10 bases of the junction unmatched. The CDR3 spans 16 residues. The germline CDR1 and CDR2 sequences are SGHDT and YYEEEE. CDR3 sequence (DNA): TGTGCCAGCAGCCCGGGACTACCGTCCTACACAGATACGCAGTATTTT. This gives the protein CASSPGLPSYTDTQYF.

V usage is TRBV15 and J usage is TRBJ1-3; D gene unclear. V lost 0 bases to trimming and J lost 0 bases, with 12 bases between them. This CDR3 is built from 17 residues. In germline, CDR1 is LNHNV, CDR2 YYDKDF (reference sequence). As DNA, the CDR3 is TGTGCCACCAGCAGAGATCAGGTGTCCTCCTCTGGAAACACCATATATTTT. Residues: CATSRDQVSSSGNTIYF.

The rearrangement joins TRBV30 to TRBJ1-2; tentatively, D is TRBD1 (5 bases). The CDR3 runs 13 residues. The germline gives CDR1 GTSNPN, CDR2 SVGIG (reference sequence). Between the trimmed V and J ends, which lost 5 bases and 8 bases, there was a span of 18 bases. CDR3 sequence: CAWEPLGGGGYTF. In nucleotides, the CDR3 is TGTGCCTGGGAACCGCTCGGGGGGGGAGGCTACACCTTC.

The V call is TRBV6-1, the J call TRBJ1-5; D remains unclear. V lost 8 bases and J 3 bases, leaving 11 bases between the germline ends. This CDR3 has 13 residues. Per the germline V gene, CDR1 is MNHNS and CDR2 is SASEGT. The DNA of the CDR3 is TGTGCCAGCGCCAGAGAGTTCAATCAGCCCCAGCATTTT. It is translated as CASAREFNQPQHF.

The chain links TRBV4-2 to TRBJ2-7; maybe TRBD1 (6 bases). Trimming left V 4 bases short and J 3 bases short, with 22 bases between. CDR1 and CDR2 from the germline V gene are LGHNA and YNFKEQ. The CDR3 has 17 residues. The CDR3 nucleotides are TGTGCCAGCAGCCCGATACAGGGTTTTATCGGTGACTACGAGCAGTACTTC. This gives the protein CASSPIQGFIGDYEQYF.

In this sample, this clone turned up a few times. This chain connects TRBV29-1 to TRBJ2-5; TRBD2 aligns across 10 bases. CDR1 is SQVTM, CDR2 ANQGSEA, per germline. This CDR3 region has 14 residues. V gave up 1 base and J gave up 4 bases; unmatched junction bases: 3. The CDR3 DNA is TGCAGCGTTGAAGGGCCTAGCGGGGGAGAGACCCAGTACTTC. The encoded protein is CSVEGPSGGETQYF.

CDR3 in amino acids: CASSVGGPVWGYTF. DNA of the CDR3: TGTGCCAGCAGCGTAGGTGGACCCGTGTGGGGCTACACCTTC. This chain connects TRBV9 to TRBJ1-2; D gene ambiguous. CDR1 and CDR2 (germline): SGDLS, YYNGEE. The CDR3 is 14 amino acids. Deletions cut 0 bases from V and 8 bases from J, with 14 bases between. Based on the CDR3 plus reference TRBV9 and TRBJ1-2, the full variable domain is DSGVTQTPKHLITATGQRVTLRCSPRSGDLSVYWYQQSLDQGLQFLIQYYNGEERAKGNILERFSAQQFPDLHSELNLSSLELGDSALYFCASSVGGPVWGYTFGSGTRLTVV.

The chain uses TRBV7-6 and TRBJ2-1, with 13 bases that match TRBD2. In germline, CDR1 is SGHVS, CDR2 FNYEAQ. Trimming removed 2 bases from V and 1 base from J; junction bases left unmatched: 5. The CDR3 loop spans 18 amino acids. The CDR3 region has the DNA TGTGCCAGCAGCTTACCGGGGACTAGCGGGGTGTCCTACAATGAGCAGTTCTTC. This encodes CASSLPGTSGVSYNEQFF. The whole variable domain, remainder taken from reference TRBV7-6 and TRBJ2-1, is GAGVSQSPRYKVTKRGQDVALRCDPISGHVSLYWYRQALGQGPEFLTYFNYEAQQDKSGLPNDRFSAERPEGSISTLTIQRTEQRDSAMYRCASSLPGTSGVSYNEQFFGPGTRLTVL.

The chain recombines TRBV5-1 with TRBJ2-1; 7 positions match TRBD1. CDR3 length: 13 residues. The germline V gene encodes CDR1 SGHRS and CDR2 YFSETQ. The J segment lost 4 bases and the V segment lost 4 bases, leaving 2 bases of the junction unmatched. The DNA of the CDR3 is TGCGCCAGCAGCCGGGGACAGTACAATGAGCAGTTCTTC. It codes for CASSRGQYNEQFF.

The CDR3 sequence is CASTPGTGGVGTEAFF. DNA of the CDR3: TGTGCCAGCACCCCCGGGACAGGGGGCGTAGGCACTGAAGCTTTCTTT. The gene calls are TRBV9 and TRBJ1-1; 12 bases fit TRBD1. This CDR3 region has 16 residues. Trimming removed 6 bases from V and 4 bases from J; junction bases left unmatched: 10. In germline, CDR1 is SGDLS, CDR2 YYNGEE.

This clone turned up a few times. This rearrangement joins TRBV19 to TRBJ1-2; tentative D call: TRBD1 (5 bases). This CDR3 has 14 residues. The germline gives CDR1 LNHDA, CDR2 SQIVND (reference sequence). Trimming took 6 bases from V and 3 from J, leaving 14 bases between them. The CDR3 loop reads CASRPRAGHYGYTF. CDR3 in DNA: TGTGCCAGTAGGCCCCGAGCAGGGCACTATGGCTACACCTTC. The variable domain in full, with the rest retrieved from reference TRBV19 and TRBJ1-2, is DGGITQSPKYLFRKEGQNVTLSCEQNLNHDAMYWYRQDPGQGLRLIYYSQIVNDFQKGDIAEGYSVSREKKESFPLTVTSAQKNPTAFYLCASRPRAGHYGYTFGSGTRLTVV.

V usage is TRBV4-3 and J usage is TRBJ1-1; D remains ambiguous. This CDR3 region has 16 residues. The germline CDR1 and CDR2 sequences are LGHNA and YSLEER. V lost 1 base and J lost 4, with 16 bases in between. The CDR3 nucleotides are TGCGCCAGCAGCCAAGGTCTTCCCCCCTGGGGCACTGAAGCTTTCTTT. Protein sequence: CASSQGLPPWGTEAFF.

This chain joins TRBV5-4 and TRBJ2-6, with D unclear. The CDR3 extends over 16 amino acids. The germline CDR1 and CDR2 sequences are SGHNT and YYREEE (reference sequence). V was shortened by 0 bases and J by 4 bases, with 11 bases between the two germline ends. CDR3 protein: CASSLASASGANVLTF. For the CDR3, the DNA is TGTGCCAGCAGCTTGGCCAGCGCGTCCGGGGCCAACGTCCTGACTTTC.

The chain has TRBV30 and TRBJ2-7, with D perhaps TRBD1 (5 bases). V lost 0 bases and J lost 1, with 28 bases in between. The CDR3 extends over 20 amino acids. Per germline, CDR1 GTSNPN and CDR2 SVGIG (reference sequence). The CDR3 loop is CAWSVRLWQGIQSKSYEQYF. As DNA, the CDR3 is TGTGCCTGGAGTGTACGTCTTTGGCAGGGAATCCAAAGTAAGTCCTACGAGCAGTACTTC.

The V call is TRBV11-2, the J call TRBJ1-2; D remains unclear. The CDR3 covers 14 residues. CDR1 and CDR2 (germline): SGHAT, FQNNGV. V lost 1 base to trimming and J lost 3 bases, with 9 bases between them. In nucleotides, the CDR3 is TGTGCCAGCAGCTTAGGTGCCGCCCACTATGGCTACACCTTC. It specifies CASSLGAAHYGYTF.

The CDR3 sequence is CASSPGVNEKLFF. CDR3 in DNA: TGTGCCAGCAGCCCCGGAGTTAATGAAAAACTGTTTTTT. The J gene is TRBJ1-4, the V gene TRBV7-9, with D hard to call. Trimming cost V 5 bases and J 4 bases, with 8 bases left between them. Germline lookup yields CDR1 SEHNR and CDR2 FQNEAQ (reference sequence). CDR3 length: 13 amino acids.

The chain links TRBV5-1 to TRBJ2-3; the D gene is possibly TRBD2 (6 bases). CDR3 length equals 15 residues. Germline loops: CDR1 SGHRS, CDR2 YFSETQ. The V end was cut by 6 bases, the J end by 3 bases, with 17 bases between. As DNA, the CDR3 is TGCGCCAGCACTCGCGGAGGGGTGGGTACAGATACGCAGTATTTT. Translated, it gives CASTRGGVGTDTQYF.

The V gene is TRBV7-9, the J gene TRBJ2-7; D perhaps matches TRBD1 (5 bases). Germline assignment: CDR1 SEHNR and CDR2 FQNEAQ (reference sequence). The CDR3 has 14 residues. V was pared by 11 bases and J by 0 bases, with 17 bases between. In DNA form, the CDR3 reads TGTGCCGGGGCTGGGGCAGGCGCCTCCTACGAGCAGTACTTC. It translates to CAGAGAGASYEQYF.